This T cell receptor beta chain was sequenced for a study of blood T cell repertoires in COVID-19. TCRdb's table, derived via immunoSEQ multiplex PCR, lists solely in-frame clones and lacks some. The data hold about 75,000 clones, with over 75% observed a single time. The ends were cut back, 2 bases at V and 6 bases at J, with 8 bases in the middle. The CDR3 has 12 amino acids. Sequencing was done on a sample of peripheral blood. The rearrangement links TRBV12-3 or TRBV12-4 to TRBJ2-7, with D possibly matching TRBD2 (5 bases). The sequence derives from a human donor in a cohort sampled during active COVID-19. CDR3 loop: CASSLQEGEQYF. CDR3 in DNA: TGTGCCAGCAGTTTACAAGAGGGCGAGCAGTACTTC.